These 30 T cell receptor beta chains were all obtained from the same sample, sequenced in a study of blood T cells in healthy people across ages. Together with a sample-barcoded 5' primer, a J-beta primer mix was included in a second PCR lasting about 6 to 11 cycles. Each CDR3 protein gets one entry after TCRdb re-called the 5' RACE reads with MiXCR. This table holds some 1.7 million distinct CDR3 sequences, roughly 30% found once. The sample was blood. These receptor sequences come from a woman aged 25 to 39 in good health.

This clonotype has ten or more counts. The V call is TRBV29-1, the J call TRBJ2-1, with 12 bases identical to TRBD2. In germline, CDR1 is SQVTM, CDR2 ANQGSEA. The CDR3 runs to 14 residues. V lost 4 bases, J lost 7 bases, and 5 bases stayed unmatched. CDR3 amino acids: CSVGTSGMRNEQFF. CDR3 in DNA: TGCAGCGTTGGGACTAGCGGGATGAGAAATGAGCAGTTCTTC.

This clonotype was counted a few times. The J gene is TRBJ1-1, the V gene TRBV5-5, with D possibly being TRBD1 (5 bases). This CDR3 contains 19 residues. Germline V gene lookup returns CDR1 SGHKS and CDR2 YYEKEE (reference sequence). The V and J ends lost 1 base and 0 bases respectively, with 22 bases between them. The DNA of the CDR3 is TGTGCCAGCAGCTTGACCTCACCGGGACTGATTAACATGAACACTGAAGCTTTCTTT. Protein: CASSLTSPGLINMNTEAFF.

The sample holds a few counts of this clonotype. The J gene is TRBJ2-3, the V gene TRBV10-3; 8 bases align to TRBD2. The CDR3 contains 14 residues. The germline V gene encodes CDR1 ENHRY and CDR2 SYGVKD. V gave up 6 bases and J gave up 8 bases; unmatched junction bases: 10. The CDR3 spells CAIRAGRAVGTQYF. The CDR3 region has the DNA TGTGCCATCAGGGCCGGGAGGGCCGTTGGTACGCAGTATTTT.

This clonotype was counted only a few times. The chain recombines TRBV6-2 or TRBV6-3 with TRBJ2-1; 8 bases are a match to TRBD2. The CDR3 sequence is 15 residues long. Germline V gene data show CDR1 as MNHEY and CDR2 as SVGEGT. After removal of 6 bases from V and 5 bases from J, the junction contained 9 bases not matched to a gene. In DNA, the CDR3 is TGTGCCAGCAGCCGGGTAGCGGGAAGCAACAATGAGCAGTTCTTC. It codes for CASSRVAGSNNEQFF.

This clonotype was seen at least ten times. The rearrangement uses TRBV10-3 and TRBJ2-5; D gene ambiguous. This CDR3 comprises 14 residues. Trimming left V 0 bases short and J 2 bases short, with 7 bases between. Germline CDR1 ENHRY, CDR2 SYGVKD. The CDR3 loop reads CAISESIIQETQYF. In DNA form, the CDR3 reads TGTGCCATCAGTGAGTCGATAATACAAGAGACCCAGTACTTC.

This clonotype turned up a few times. The chain carries TRBV7-7 and TRBJ1-1; 7 nucleotides match TRBD1. Germline loops: CDR1 SSHAT, CDR2 FNYEAQ (reference sequence). The CDR3 loop spans 13 amino acids. J lost 11 bases, V lost 5 bases, and 11 bases had no gene match. The CDR3 region is CASSPRTGTVAFF. CDR3 in DNA: TGTGCCAGCAGCCCGAGGACAGGCACTGTCGCTTTCTTT.

This clonotype was detected ten times or more. V is TRBV28 and J is TRBJ2-5; TRBD1 matches 10 bases. The CDR3 extends over 14 amino acids. The V gene's germline CDR1 is MDHEN and CDR2 SYDVKM. Unmatched junction bases numbered 3, after V lost 3 bases and J lost 5 bases. DNA of the CDR3: TGTGCCAGCAGTTTGGACAGGGGGATCGAGACCCAGTACTTC. Protein sequence: CASSLDRGIETQYF.

This clonotype appeared once. Given a much more abundant clone one base away, this may be a read error. V is TRBV12-3 or TRBV12-4 and J is TRBJ1-1; D gene ambiguous. The CDR3 covers 12 residues. V dropped 7 bases and J dropped 1 base, with 7 bases sitting between them. CDR3 sequence: CASTPGNTEAFF. CDR3 in DNA: TGTGCCAGCACCCCAGGGAACACTGAAGCTTTCTTT.

This chain joins TRBV12-3 or TRBV12-4 and TRBJ2-3; TRBD2 might be the D (6 bases). The CDR3 length is 15 residues. Trimming shortened V by 8 bases and J by 0 bases, and 15 bases separated the two germline ends. The CDR3 sequence: CASRQVGTSTDTQYF. The CDR3 DNA sequence: TGTGCCAGCCGCCAGGTCGGGACTAGCACAGATACGCAGTATTTT.

This clonotype was seen many times. The CDR3 coding sequence is TGCGCCAGCAGCTCTGATAGACATAATGAAAAACTGTTTTTT. It encodes CASSSDRHNEKLFF. The V and J genes are TRBV5-1 and TRBJ1-4; D is uncertain. Trimming shortened V by 3 bases and J by 4 bases, and 10 bases separated the two germline ends. CDR1 SGHRS and CDR2 YFSETQ come from the germline V gene. CDR3 length equals 14 residues.

This clonotype was recorded at least ten times. The rearrangement joins TRBV20-1 to TRBJ2-1; 13 nucleotides line up with TRBD2. The V gene's germline CDR1 is DFQATT and CDR2 SNEGSKA (reference sequence). The CDR3 totals 15 residues. V lost 3 bases to trimming and J lost 9 bases; unmatched junction nucleotides: 8. The CDR3 is CSASILAGGLGEQFF. The CDR3 DNA is TGCAGTGCTAGTATACTAGCGGGAGGGTTAGGTGAGCAGTTCTTC.

This clonotype was observed at least ten times. This sequence joins TRBV2 and TRBJ1-5; D not certain. Germline V lookup: CDR1 SNHLY, CDR2 FYNNEI. V lost 7 bases and J 7 bases, leaving 14 bases between the germline ends. CDR3 length: 13 amino acids. As DNA, the CDR3 is TGTGCCAGCACCCCCTCGGACGGGCAGCCCCAGCATTTT. It codes for CASTPSDGQPQHF.

This sequence joins TRBV5-5 and TRBJ1-2; the D gene is possibly TRBD1 (6 bases). Between the trimmed V and J ends, which lost 4 bases and 0 bases, there was a span of 10 bases. The CDR3 sequence is 14 residues long. The germline V gene encodes CDR1 SGHKS and CDR2 YYEKEE (reference sequence). CDR3 loop: CASSRTATNYGYTF. The CDR3 bases are TGTGCCAGCAGCAGGACAGCTACTAACTATGGCTACACCTTC.

This clonotype was seen at least ten times. The rearrangement joins TRBV15 to TRBJ1-4; 7 nucleotides line up with TRBD1. The V segment lost 0 bases and the J segment 8 bases; nucleotides outside the gene matches: 0. The CDR3 runs to 13 residues. Germline CDR1 and CDR2: LNHNV and YYDKDF (reference sequence). The CDR3 here is CATSRDRGEKLFF. The CDR3, as DNA: TGTGCCACCAGCAGAGACAGGGGGGAAAAACTGTTTTTT. Full variable domain (missing parts from reference TRBV15 and TRBJ1-4): DAMVIQNPRYQVTQFGKPVTLSCSQTLNHNVMYWYQQKSSQAPKLLFHYYDKDFNNEADTPDNFQSRRPNTSFCFLDIRSPGLGDTAMYLCATSRDRGEKLFFGSGTQLSVL.

This clonotype was seen repeatedly, ten times or more. V gene TRBV7-6 combines with J gene TRBJ2-3; TRBD2 aligns across 8 bases. The CDR3 extends over 15 amino acids. Germline CDR1 reads SGHVS; CDR2 reads FNYEAQ. V trimming: 3 bases; J trimming: 2 bases; junction bases outside the gene matches: 4. CDR3 DNA sequence: TGTGCCAGCAGCTTCACCGGGGGGGTCACAGATACGCAGTATTTT. Translated, it gives CASSFTGGVTDTQYF.

V and J are TRBV9 and TRBJ2-2; D gene unclear. Per the germline V gene, CDR1 is SGDLS and CDR2 is YYNGEE. The CDR3 is 14 amino acids. Trimming took 0 bases from V and 4 from J, leaving 7 bases between them. The CDR3 DNA reads as TGTGCCAGCAGCGTAGACAGTCTCACCGGGGAGCTGTTTTTT. Translated, it gives CASSVDSLTGELFF.

This chain links TRBV7-2 with TRBJ2-3; 7 nucleotides agree with TRBD2. Germline V gene lookup returns CDR1 SGHTA and CDR2 FQGNSA. J gave up 6 bases and V 5 bases, and 5 bases lay outside the gene matches. This CDR3 has 13 residues. CDR3 sequence reads: CASSPGLVDTQYF. CDR3 DNA: TGTGCCAGCAGCCCAGGACTAGTGGATACGCAGTATTTT.

This clonotype was observed a few times. J is TRBJ2-2 and V is TRBV19, with a possible D match to TRBD2 (6 bases). V gave up 4 bases and J gave up 0 bases, with 15 bases separating them. Germline V gene data show CDR1 as LNHDA and CDR2 as SQIVND (reference sequence). This CDR3 spans 17 amino acids. The CDR3 is CASSTARGEANTGELFF. CDR3 coding DNA: TGTGCCAGTAGTACGGCGCGGGGTGAGGCGAACACCGGGGAGCTGTTTTTT.

This clonotype was recorded a few times. CDR3 nucleotides: TGTGCCAGCAGTTACCGCGGGGAGTCCTACGAGCAGTACTTC. Amino acid sequence: CASSYRGESYEQYF. The V and J genes are TRBV6-6 and TRBJ2-7, with D possibly matching TRBD2 (6 bases). From germline, CDR1 is MNHNY and CDR2 SVGAGI (reference sequence). The CDR3 sequence is 14 residues long. Trimming pared 2 bases from V and 1 base from J, leaving 9 bases between.

This clonotype was picked up many times. This chain connects TRBV20-1 to TRBJ2-7; 13 bases fit TRBD2. The trim removed 6 bases at V and 2 bases at J, leaving 7 bases unmatched. Germline values: CDR1 DFQATT, CDR2 SNEGSKA (reference sequence). The CDR3 extends over 15 amino acids. The DNA for the CDR3 is TGCAGTGCCACCGGGACTAGCGGGATGACCTACGAGCAGTACTTC. The encoded protein is CSATGTSGMTYEQYF.

The V call is TRBV2, the J call TRBJ1-1; D gene unclear. From germline, CDR1 is SNHLY and CDR2 FYNNEI. The CDR3 consists of 12 residues. Trimming left V 7 bases short and J 3 bases short, with 9 bases between. CDR3 in amino acids: CASTTTYTEAFF. CDR3 DNA sequence: TGTGCCAGCACCACTACGTACACTGAAGCTTTCTTT.

A few counts support this clonotype. V and J are TRBV29-1 and TRBJ1-2; no firm D call. The CDR3 consists of 14 residues. V was cut by 0 bases and J by 7 bases, with 15 bases left in between. Germline V gene data show CDR1 as SQVTM and CDR2 as ANQGSEA. In nucleotides, the CDR3 is TGCAGCGTTGAAGAGGTTCCCGGGTTTAGTGGCTACACCTTC. Its translation is CSVEEVPGFSGYTF.

This chain links TRBV12-5 with TRBJ2-3, with TRBD2 identical over 9 bases. This CDR3 spans 15 amino acids. V was clipped by 2 bases and J by 4 bases; unmatched bases: 4. CDR1 is LGHNT and CDR2 is FRNRAP in the germline V gene. CDR3 sequence: CASGLKGLASDTQYF. CDR3 in DNA: TGTGCTAGTGGTTTGAAGGGACTAGCTTCAGATACGCAGTATTTT. The whole variable domain, remainder taken from reference TRBV12-5 and TRBJ2-3, is DARVTQTPRHKVTEMGQEVTMRCQPILGHNTVFWYRQTMMQGLELLAYFRNRAPLDDSGMPKDRFSAEMPDATLATLKIQPSEPRDSAVYFCASGLKGLASDTQYFGPGTRLTVL.

V usage is TRBV12-5 and J usage is TRBJ2-3; 9 bases align to TRBD1. The length of the CDR3 is 16 residues. Germline V CDR1 and CDR2: LGHNT, FRNRAP. Trimming at V came to 5 bases and at J to 1 base, leaving 7 bases not matched to a gene. Written as DNA, the CDR3 is TGTGCTAGTGGTCCGAGGACAGGGGTGGGCACAGATACGCAGTATTTT. It is translated as CASGPRTGVGTDTQYF.

The table lists this clonotype with many counts. Mismatch with germline at one junction end may stem from a read error. The CDR3 protein is CASSLVAGSTDTQYF. CDR3 DNA: TGCGCCAGCAGCCTTGTAGCGGGAAGCACAGATACGCAGTATTTT. The gene calls are TRBV7-2 and TRBJ2-3; 8 bases map to TRBD2. CDR1 is SGHTA, CDR2 FQGNSA, per germline. This CDR3 region has 15 residues.

This clonotype has a handful of counts. The chain employs TRBV12-3 or TRBV12-4 and TRBJ1-5; tentative D call: TRBD1 (5 bases). Trimming left V 7 bases short and J 0 bases short, with 16 bases between. The CDR3 is 16 residues long. Written as DNA, the CDR3 is TGTGCCAGCACCAGCGGGGCCTTTAATAGCAATCAGCCCCAGCATTTT. Translated, it gives CASTSGAFNSNQPQHF.

The rearrangement links TRBV20-1 to TRBJ1-5; D is uncertain. The CDR3 extends over 14 amino acids. The V and J ends lost 8 bases and 5 bases respectively, with 19 bases between them. Germline V gene lookup returns CDR1 DFQATT and CDR2 SNEGSKA (reference sequence). The CDR3 sequence is CSPPSGGRDQPQHF. The CDR3 DNA sequence: TGCAGTCCTCCCTCGGGCGGGAGGGATCAGCCCCAGCATTTT.

On this clonotype itself: One end of the junction is discordant with germline, which a read error may explain. J is TRBJ2-5 and V is TRBV5-1, with a possible D match to TRBD1 (6 bases). The CDR3 length is 14 residues. The germline CDR1 and CDR2 sequences are SGHRS and YFSETQ. CDR3 amino acids: CVSRVPTGQETQYF. CDR3 DNA: TGCGTCAGCAGAGTCCCAACAGGGCAAGAGACCCAGTACTTC.

The chain is built from TRBV5-1 and TRBJ2-5; a weak D match, TRBD1 (6 bases). This CDR3 spans 14 amino acids. Germline-derived CDR1 and CDR2 are SGHRS and YFSETQ. Trimming removed 1 base at V and 5 bases at J, with 12 bases between. CDR3 loop: CASSLQGTGETQYF. The CDR3 coding sequence is TGCGCCAGCAGCTTGCAGGGGACCGGTGAGACCCAGTACTTC.

To note about this clonotype: This may be a read error: a much more frequent sequence differs by one nucleotide. The rearrangement uses TRBV3-1 and TRBJ2-4; D is possibly TRBD2 (6 bases). TRBJ2-5 matches the DNA end more closely, so the J call is doubtful. CDR3 length equals 15 residues. Germline V lookup: CDR1 LGHDT, CDR2 YNNKEL (reference sequence). CDR3 nucleotide sequence: TGTGCCAGCAGCCAAGTGGGGCGGGACCAAGGGACCCAGTACTTC. This codes for CASSQVGRDQGTQYF.